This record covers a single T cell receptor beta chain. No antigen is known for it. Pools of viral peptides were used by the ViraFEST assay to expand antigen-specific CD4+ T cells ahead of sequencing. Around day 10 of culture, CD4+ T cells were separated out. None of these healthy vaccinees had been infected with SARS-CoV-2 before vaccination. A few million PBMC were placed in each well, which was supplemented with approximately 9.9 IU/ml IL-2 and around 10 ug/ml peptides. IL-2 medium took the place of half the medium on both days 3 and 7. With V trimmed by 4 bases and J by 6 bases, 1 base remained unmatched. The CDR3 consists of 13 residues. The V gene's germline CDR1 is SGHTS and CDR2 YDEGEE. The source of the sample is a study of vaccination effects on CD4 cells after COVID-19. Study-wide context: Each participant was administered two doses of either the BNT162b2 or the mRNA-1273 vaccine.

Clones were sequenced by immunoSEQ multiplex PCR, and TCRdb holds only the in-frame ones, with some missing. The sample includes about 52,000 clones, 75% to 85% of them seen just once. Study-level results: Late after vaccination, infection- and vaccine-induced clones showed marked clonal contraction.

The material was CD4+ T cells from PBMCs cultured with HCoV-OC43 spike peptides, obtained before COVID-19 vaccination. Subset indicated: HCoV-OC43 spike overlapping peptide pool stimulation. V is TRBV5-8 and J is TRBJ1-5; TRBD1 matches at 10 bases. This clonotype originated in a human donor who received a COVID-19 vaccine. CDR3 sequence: CASSRDRGQPQHF. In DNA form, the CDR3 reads TGTGCCAGCAGCAGGGACAGGGGTCAGCCCCAGCATTTT.